The 25 T cell receptor beta chains listed next were all sequenced from one sample in a study of T-cell reconstitution after alpha-beta-depleted transplantation in children. Using unique molecular identifiers, the investigators prepared the TCRbeta library. TCRdb re-analysed the PCR reads in MiXCR, keeping a single row per CDR3 protein. Of about 1,000,000 distinct CDR3 sequences listed, around 30% are singletons. The specimen was PBMCs, mostly from graft donor cells, collected 360 days after TCRalphabeta/CD19-depleted stem cell transplant. Receptors were obtained from a boy under two years old who had a stem cell transplant for SCID, so the T cells may come from the graft donor.

The chain links TRBV28 to TRBJ1-1, with a tentative D call TRBD1 (5 bases). There are 15 residues in the CDR3. In germline, CDR1 is MDHEN, CDR2 SYDVKM. V was pared by 6 bases and J by 3 bases, with 17 bases between. The CDR3 loop reads CASRAEYRDHTEAFF. The CDR3 DNA reads as TGTGCCAGCAGGGCCGAATACCGGGACCACACTGAAGCTTTCTTT.

This clonotype has a count of ten or more. The chain carries TRBV12-3 or TRBV12-4 and TRBJ2-5, with TRBD1 matching over 9 bases. V lost 5 bases to trimming and J lost 5 bases; unmatched junction nucleotides: 6. The CDR3 sequence is 14 residues long. The CDR3 region has the DNA TGTGCCAGCAGTATCCGGACAGGGGTTGAGACCCAGTACTTC. This encodes CASSIRTGVETQYF.

V usage is TRBV4-2 and J usage is TRBJ2-5, with 13 bases matching TRBD2. CDR3 length: 17 amino acids. Germline values: CDR1 LGHNA, CDR2 YNFKEQ. The V segment lost 0 bases and the J segment 3 bases; nucleotides outside the gene matches: 4. CDR3: CASSQEGLAGEEETQYF. CDR3 coding DNA: TGTGCCAGCAGCCAAGAAGGACTAGCGGGGGAGGAAGAGACCCAGTACTTC.

The chain combines TRBV12-3 or TRBV12-4 with TRBJ1-2; D call uncertain. The V end lost 5 bases, the J end lost 5 bases, and 12 bases lay between the germline ends. The length of the CDR3 is 13 residues. Written as DNA, the CDR3 is TGTGCCAGCAGTCCCCCGGGATTTTATGGCTACACCTTC. Its translation: CASSPPGFYGYTF.

This clonotype was counted a few times. CDR3 sequence: CASSFLYSGANVLTF. The CDR3 DNA reads as TGCGCCAGCAGCTTCCTATACTCTGGGGCCAACGTCCTGACTTTC. The chain joins TRBV5-1 to TRBJ2-6; no firm D call. Germline V gene lookup returns CDR1 SGHRS and CDR2 YFSETQ. The CDR3 is 15 amino acids. Trimming left V 2 bases short and J 0 bases short, with 6 bases between.

The J gene is TRBJ2-7, the V gene TRBV30; D not resolved. Germline CDR1 and CDR2: GTSNPN and SVGIG (reference sequence). The CDR3 consists of 12 residues. Trimming pared 7 bases from V and 0 bases from J, leaving 10 bases between. CDR3 nucleotide sequence: TGTGCCTATAAGAGTCTCTCCTACGAGCAGTACTTC. Translating it yields CAYKSLSYEQYF.

This clonotype was picked up many times. This chain joins TRBV4-2 and TRBJ2-1, with 10 bases fitting TRBD2. Germline V lookup: CDR1 LGHNA, CDR2 YNFKEQ. The CDR3 extends over 16 amino acids. Trimming removed 3 bases from V and 7 bases from J; junction bases left unmatched: 9. Here the CDR3 reads CASSQYAGLATNEQFF. CDR3 coding DNA: TGTGCCAGCAGCCAGTATGCGGGACTAGCGACTAATGAGCAGTTCTTC.

This clonotype occurred many times. V is TRBV5-5 and J is TRBJ2-3; D ambiguous. This CDR3 has 14 residues. Germline CDR1 SGHKS, CDR2 YYEKEE (reference sequence). Trimming took 0 bases from V and 1 from J, leaving 6 bases between them. In DNA, the CDR3 is TGTGCCAGCAGCTTGGAAACGGGCACAGATACGCAGTATTTT. This sequence encodes CASSLETGTDTQYF.

This clonotype was counted only a few times. The chain uses TRBV7-2 and TRBJ2-4; no definite D call. The germline V gene has CDR1 SGHTA and CDR2 FQGNSA. Trimming cost V 1 base and J 2 bases, with 12 bases left between them. This CDR3 contains 16 residues. The CDR3 DNA follows: TGTGCCAGCAGCTTAGTAGGCTCGTGGCCCAAAAACATTCAGTACTTC. Translation: CASSLVGSWPKNIQYF.

This clonotype was seen a few times. The gene calls are TRBV29-1 and TRBJ2-3; TRBD1 aligns across 7 bases. The V gene's germline CDR1 is SQVTM and CDR2 ANQGSEA. The CDR3 has 16 amino acids. Unmatched junction bases numbered 14, after V lost 6 bases and J lost 2 bases. For the CDR3, the DNA is TGCAGCGTCTCCAGACGAGGACAGGTGATCACAGATACGCAGTATTTT. It encodes CSVSRRGQVITDTQYF.

This clonotype occurred many times. V is TRBV14 and J is TRBJ1-6; TRBD1 might be the D (5 bases). V dropped 4 bases and J dropped 10 bases, with 11 bases sitting between them. In germline, CDR1 is SGHDN, CDR2 FVKESK. The CDR3 spans 13 residues. For the CDR3, the DNA is TGTGCCAGCAGCCTCACAGGTGGATCACCCCTCCACTTT. Encoded protein: CASSLTGGSPLHF.

This clonotype occurred a few times. The chain uses TRBV28 and TRBJ1-5, with D possibly TRBD1 on 5 matching bases. The CDR3 loop spans 12 amino acids. Trimming removed 9 bases from V and 9 bases from J, with 15 bases in between. Germline V gene sequence: CDR1 MDHEN, CDR2 SYDVKM. The CDR3: CASTGNAVPQHF. Written as DNA, the CDR3 is TGTGCCAGTACAGGCAATGCCGTGCCCCAGCATTTT.

In its sample, this clonotype was seen a few times. The chain uses TRBV2 and TRBJ2-1, with D perhaps matching TRBD1 (6 bases). CDR3 length: 15 amino acids. V lost 5 bases and J 4 bases, leaving 15 bases between the germline ends. Germline V gene sequence: CDR1 SNHLY, CDR2 FYNNEI. CDR3 amino acids: CASSTGPSDYNEQFF. In DNA form, the CDR3 reads TGTGCCAGCAGTACAGGGCCCTCTGATTACAATGAGCAGTTCTTC.

The chain combines TRBV20-1 with TRBJ2-5, with 8 bases matching TRBD2. The CDR3 length is 18 residues. Trimming cost V 3 bases and J 2 bases; bases outside gene matches: 17. The V gene's germline CDR1 is DFQATT and CDR2 SNEGSKA (reference sequence). CDR3 coding DNA: TGCAGTGCTAGCCCCGGGGGGGCCGGGGATAGTGAACAAGAGACCCAGTACTTC. Translated, it gives CSASPGGAGDSEQETQYF.

The rearrangement links TRBV5-6 to TRBJ2-2; 7 nucleotides align to TRBD2. The CDR3 covers 11 residues. Germline CDR1 and CDR2: SGHDT and YYEEEE. Trimming cost V 5 bases and J 10 bases; bases outside gene matches: 2. The CDR3 here is CASSRGVELFF. CDR3 coding DNA: TGTGCCAGCAGTCGGGGGGTGGAGCTGTTTTTT.

The rearrangement joins TRBV3-1 to TRBJ2-7; D unresolved. Germline V gene data show CDR1 as LGHDT and CDR2 as YNNKEL (reference sequence). Deletions cut 6 bases from V and 5 bases from J, with 20 bases between. The CDR3 extends over 15 amino acids. The CDR3 spells CASSLGPRYTNEQYF. The DNA of the CDR3 is TGTGCCAGCAGTTTAGGGCCGCGGTATACCAACGAGCAGTACTTC.

This clonotype has only a few counts. V usage is TRBV15 and J usage is TRBJ2-1, with 7 bases matching TRBD1. With 3 bases clipped from V and 2 bases from J, the junction kept 10 bases outside the gene matches. The V gene's germline CDR1 is LNHNV and CDR2 YYDKDF (reference sequence). CDR3 size: 17 residues. CDR3 region: CATSRKRETGTYNEQFF. The CDR3 nucleotides are TGTGCCACCAGCAGGAAACGCGAGACAGGGACCTACAATGAGCAGTTCTTC.

For the CDR3, the DNA is TGCAGCGCACGGAACTCGGGAAAAAACATTCAGTACTTC. Its protein product is CSARNSGKNIQYF. The chain employs TRBV29-1 and TRBJ2-4, with a possible D match to TRBD2 (5 bases). Germline CDR1 and CDR2: SQVTM and ANQGSEA. Trimming stripped 7 bases from V and 4 bases from J, with 14 bases between. This CDR3 contains 13 residues.

This clonotype was detected only a few times. The genes are TRBV7-3 and TRBJ2-3, with 7 bases matching TRBD2. V gave up 1 base and J gave up 5 bases; unmatched junction bases: 6. CDR3 length: 15 residues. Germline-derived CDR1 and CDR2 are SGHTA and FQGTGA. CDR3: CASSLSGGGIDTQYF. In DNA form, the CDR3 reads TGTGCCAGCAGCTTAAGTGGGGGGGGGATAGATACGCAGTATTTT.

This rearrangement joins TRBV10-3 to TRBJ2-7; D is undetermined. This CDR3 region has 16 residues. The V and J ends lost 11 bases and 6 bases respectively, with 29 bases between them. Germline lookup yields CDR1 ENHRY and CDR2 SYGVKD. CDR3 sequence reads: CAAVPSSGVLSPEQYF. The CDR3 region has the DNA TGTGCCGCCGTCCCCTCCTCTGGCGTCCTGTCCCCCGAGCAGTACTTC.

The rearrangement uses TRBV12-3 or TRBV12-4 and TRBJ1-2; D remains ambiguous. The ends were cut back, 1 base at V and 2 bases at J, with 11 bases in the middle. This CDR3 is 15 amino acids long. This chain's CDR3 is CASSLEPGSNYGYTF. DNA of the CDR3: TGTGCCAGCAGTTTAGAACCCGGTTCCAACTATGGCTACACCTTC.

The chain has TRBV5-1 and TRBJ1-2, with a tentative D call TRBD1 (6 bases). CDR1 is SGHRS, CDR2 YFSETQ, per germline. Trimming removed 6 bases at V and 6 bases at J, with 24 bases between. This CDR3 has 16 residues. CDR3 amino acids: CASTQLQGPNTDGYTF. As DNA, the CDR3 is TGCGCCAGCACCCAACTACAGGGCCCGAATACTGATGGCTACACCTTC.

This clonotype was observed a few times. The chain has TRBV7-3 and TRBJ2-5; the D gene could be TRBD1 or TRBD2 (6 bases each). Between the trimmed V and J ends, which lost 5 bases and 5 bases, there was a span of 15 bases. Germline V gene lookup returns CDR1 SGHTA and CDR2 FQGTGA. CDR3 length equals 14 residues. CDR3 protein: CASSPSGARETQYF. CDR3 sequence (DNA): TGTGCCAGCAGCCCATCGGGGGCGCGTGAGACCCAGTACTTC.

The chain links TRBV7-8 to TRBJ1-6; weak D call: TRBD1 (5 bases). Germline V gene lookup returns CDR1 SGHVS and CDR2 FQNEAQ. Trimming shortened V by 1 base and J by 5 bases, and 15 bases separated the two germline ends. The CDR3 has 17 residues. The CDR3 protein is CASSLERTRGNNSPLHF. The DNA of the CDR3 is TGTGCCAGCAGCTTAGAGCGGACAAGGGGAAATAATTCACCCCTCCACTTT.

In DNA form, the CDR3 reads TGCGCCAGTGCCCGGGACAGGTCTAACAATGAGCAGTTCTTC. This codes for CASARDRSNNEQFF. The chain employs TRBV5-1 and TRBJ2-1; 8 bases align to TRBD1. Trimming removed 8 bases from V and 5 bases from J; junction bases left unmatched: 9. CDR1 is SGHRS and CDR2 is YFSETQ in the germline V gene. This CDR3 contains 14 residues.